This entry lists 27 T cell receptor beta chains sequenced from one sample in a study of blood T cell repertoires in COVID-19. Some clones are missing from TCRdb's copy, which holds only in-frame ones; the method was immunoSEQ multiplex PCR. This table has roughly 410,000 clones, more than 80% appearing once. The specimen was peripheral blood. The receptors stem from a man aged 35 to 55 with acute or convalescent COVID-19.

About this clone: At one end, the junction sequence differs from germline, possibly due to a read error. The DNA of the CDR3 is TGCGCCAGCAGCTTGGATACAGGTAGAGAATCAAGCTTC. Amino acids: CASSLDTGRESSF. The chain carries TRBV5-1 and TRBJ1-2; weak D call: TRBD1 (5 bases). Germline V gives CDR1 SGHRS, CDR2 YFSETQ. This CDR3 has 13 amino acids.

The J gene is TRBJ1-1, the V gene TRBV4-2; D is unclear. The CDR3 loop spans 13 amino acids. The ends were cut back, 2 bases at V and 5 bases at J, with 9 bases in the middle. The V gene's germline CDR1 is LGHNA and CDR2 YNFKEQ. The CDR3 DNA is TGTGCCAGCAGCCAATACGCGAAGACTGAAGCTTTCTTT. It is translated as CASSQYAKTEAFF.

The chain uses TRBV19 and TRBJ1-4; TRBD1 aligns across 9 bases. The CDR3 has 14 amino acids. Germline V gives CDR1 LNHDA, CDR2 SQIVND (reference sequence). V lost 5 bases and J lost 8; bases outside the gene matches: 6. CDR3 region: CASSPNRGREKLFF. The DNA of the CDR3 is TGTGCCAGTAGTCCAAACAGGGGGCGAGAAAAACTGTTTTTT. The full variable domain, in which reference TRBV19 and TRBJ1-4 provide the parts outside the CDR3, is DGGITQSPKYLFRKEGQNVTLSCEQNLNHDAMYWYRQDPGQGLRLIYYSQIVNDFQKGDIAEGYSVSREKKESFPLTVTSAQKNPTAFYLCASSPNRGREKLFFGSGTQLSVL.

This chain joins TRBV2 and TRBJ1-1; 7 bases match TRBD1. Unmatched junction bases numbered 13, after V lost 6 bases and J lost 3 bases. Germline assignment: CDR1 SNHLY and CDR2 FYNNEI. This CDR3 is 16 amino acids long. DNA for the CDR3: TGTGCCAGCAGGACAGGGACTGCCGCCGGTTACACTGAAGCTTTCTTT. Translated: CASRTGTAAGYTEAFF.

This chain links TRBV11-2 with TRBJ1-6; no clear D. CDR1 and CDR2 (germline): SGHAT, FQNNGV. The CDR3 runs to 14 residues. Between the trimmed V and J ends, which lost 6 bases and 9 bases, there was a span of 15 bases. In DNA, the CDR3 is TGTGCCAGCAGTTACCACAGCGGACCTTCACCCCTCCACTTT. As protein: CASSYHSGPSPLHF.

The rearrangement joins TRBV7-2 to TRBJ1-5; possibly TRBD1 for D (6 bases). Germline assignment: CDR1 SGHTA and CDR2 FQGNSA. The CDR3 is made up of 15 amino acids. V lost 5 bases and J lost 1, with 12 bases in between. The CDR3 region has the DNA TGTGCCAGCAGCCCTACAGGGATAAGCAATCAGCCCCAGCATTTT. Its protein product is CASSPTGISNQPQHF.

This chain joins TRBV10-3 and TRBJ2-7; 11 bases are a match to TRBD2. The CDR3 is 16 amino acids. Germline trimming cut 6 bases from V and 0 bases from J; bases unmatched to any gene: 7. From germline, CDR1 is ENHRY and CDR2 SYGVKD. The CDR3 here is CAIRSRLAGNSYEQYF. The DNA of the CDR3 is TGTGCCATCAGGAGCCGACTAGCGGGGAACTCCTACGAGCAGTACTTC.

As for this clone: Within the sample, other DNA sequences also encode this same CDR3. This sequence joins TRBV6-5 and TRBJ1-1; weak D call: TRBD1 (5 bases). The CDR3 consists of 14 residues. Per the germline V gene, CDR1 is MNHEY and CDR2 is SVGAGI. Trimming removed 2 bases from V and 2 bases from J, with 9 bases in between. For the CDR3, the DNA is TGTGCCAGCAGTTACGGGGCAGGTAACACTGAAGCTTTCTTT. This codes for CASSYGAGNTEAFF.

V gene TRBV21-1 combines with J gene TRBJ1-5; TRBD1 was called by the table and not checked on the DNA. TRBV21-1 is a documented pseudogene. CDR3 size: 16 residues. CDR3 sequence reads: CASTPTGPTGNQPQHF. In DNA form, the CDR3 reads TGTGCCAGCACCCCGACAGGGCCGACGGGCAATCAGCCCCAGCATTTT.

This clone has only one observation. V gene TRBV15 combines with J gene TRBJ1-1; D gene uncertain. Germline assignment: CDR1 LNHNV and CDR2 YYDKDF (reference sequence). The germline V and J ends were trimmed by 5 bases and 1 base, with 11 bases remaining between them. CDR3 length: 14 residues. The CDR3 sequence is CATSPRVANTEAFF. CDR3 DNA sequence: TGTGCCACCAGCCCCCGGGTTGCGAACACTGAAGCTTTCTTT. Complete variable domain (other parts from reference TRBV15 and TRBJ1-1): DAMVIQNPRYQVTQFGKPVTLSCSQTLNHNVMYWYQQKSSQAPKLLFHYYDKDFNNEADTPDNFQSRRPNTSFCFLDIRSPGLGDTAMYLCATSPRVANTEAFFGQGTRLTVV.

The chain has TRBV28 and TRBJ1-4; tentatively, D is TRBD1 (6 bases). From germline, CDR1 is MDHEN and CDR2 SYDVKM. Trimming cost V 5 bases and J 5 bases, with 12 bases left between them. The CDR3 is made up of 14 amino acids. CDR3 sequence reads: CASSGRTENEKLFF. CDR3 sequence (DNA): TGTGCCAGCAGTGGCCGGACAGAGAATGAAAAACTGTTTTTT.

The CDR3 is CASRGQGAQPQHF. The CDR3 bases are TGTGCCAGCAGGGGACAGGGGGCCCAGCCCCAGCATTTT. V is TRBV12-3 or TRBV12-4 and J is TRBJ1-5, with 12 bases matching TRBD1. This CDR3 comprises 13 residues. With 6 bases clipped from V and 7 bases from J, the junction kept 1 base outside the gene matches.

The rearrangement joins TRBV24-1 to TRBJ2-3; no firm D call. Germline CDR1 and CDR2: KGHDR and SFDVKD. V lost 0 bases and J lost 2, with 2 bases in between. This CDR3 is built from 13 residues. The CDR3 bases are TGTGCCACCAGTGATTTGTACACAGATACGCAGTATTTT. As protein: CATSDLYTDTQYF.

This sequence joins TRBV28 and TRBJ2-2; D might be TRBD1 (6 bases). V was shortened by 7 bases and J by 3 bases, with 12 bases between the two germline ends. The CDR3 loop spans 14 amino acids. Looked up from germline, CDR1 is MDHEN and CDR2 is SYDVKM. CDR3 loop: CASNQGQDTGELFF. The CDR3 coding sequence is TGTGCCAGCAATCAGGGACAAGACACCGGGGAGCTGTTTTTT.

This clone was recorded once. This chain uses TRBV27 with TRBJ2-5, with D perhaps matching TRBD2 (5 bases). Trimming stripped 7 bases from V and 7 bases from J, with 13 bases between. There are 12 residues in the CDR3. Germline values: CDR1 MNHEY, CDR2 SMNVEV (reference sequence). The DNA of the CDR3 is TGTGCCAGCATAAGCGAGGCGGGGACCCAGTACTTC. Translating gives CASISEAGTQYF.

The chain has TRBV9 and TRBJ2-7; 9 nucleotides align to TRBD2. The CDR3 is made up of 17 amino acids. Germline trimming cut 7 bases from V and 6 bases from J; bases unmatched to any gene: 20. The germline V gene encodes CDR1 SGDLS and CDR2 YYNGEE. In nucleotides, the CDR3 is TGTGCCAGCCGCGACCACGGGCGGGGGGGCGAGGTTTGCGAGCAGTACTTC. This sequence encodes CASRDHGRGGEVCEQYF.

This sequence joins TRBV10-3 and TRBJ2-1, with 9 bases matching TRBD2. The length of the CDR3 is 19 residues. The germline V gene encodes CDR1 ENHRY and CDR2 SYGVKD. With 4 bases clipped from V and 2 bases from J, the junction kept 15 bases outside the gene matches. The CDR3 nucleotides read TGTGCCATCAGTGGCGATAGCGGGAGCCCCCTTCTCGCCTACAATGAGCAGTTCTTC. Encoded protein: CAISGDSGSPLLAYNEQFF.

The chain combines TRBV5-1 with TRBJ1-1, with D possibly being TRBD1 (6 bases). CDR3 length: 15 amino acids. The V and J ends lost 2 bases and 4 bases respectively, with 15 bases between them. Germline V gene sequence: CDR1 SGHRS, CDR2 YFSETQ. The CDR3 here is CASSLQGLGGTEAFF. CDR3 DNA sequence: TGCGCCAGCAGCTTACAGGGCCTAGGTGGCACTGAAGCTTTCTTT.

The CDR3 nucleotides read TGTGCCAGCAGTCAACAGGGAAGGTATGGCTACACCTTC. Its translation: CASSQQGRYGYTF. The genes are TRBV6-5 and TRBJ1-2; tentative D call: TRBD1 (6 bases). CDR1 is MNHEY and CDR2 is SVGAGI in the germline V gene. The CDR3 contains 13 residues. V was trimmed by 5 bases and J by 5 bases, leaving 12 bases between them.

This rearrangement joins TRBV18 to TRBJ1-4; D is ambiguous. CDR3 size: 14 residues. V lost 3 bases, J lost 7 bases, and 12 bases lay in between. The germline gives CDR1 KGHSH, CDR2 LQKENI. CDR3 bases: TGTGCCAGCTCACCGAGTGCAGGTTCTGAAAAACTGTTTTTT. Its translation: CASSPSAGSEKLFF. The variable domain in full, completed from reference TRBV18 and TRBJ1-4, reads NAGVMQNPRHLVRRRGQEARLRCSPMKGHSHVYWYRQLPEEGLKFMVYLQKENIIDESGMPKERFSAEFPKEGPSILRIQQVVRGDSAAYFCASSPSAGSEKLFFGSGTQLSVL.

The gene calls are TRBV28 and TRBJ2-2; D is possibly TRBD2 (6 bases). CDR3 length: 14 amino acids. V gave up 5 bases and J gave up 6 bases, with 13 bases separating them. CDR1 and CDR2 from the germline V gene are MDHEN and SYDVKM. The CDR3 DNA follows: TGTGCCAGCAGTCCCCTGACTAGATCCGGGGAGCTGTTTTTT. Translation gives CASSPLTRSGELFF. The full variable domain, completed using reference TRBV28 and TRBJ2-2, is DVKVTQSSRYLVKRTGEKVFLECVQDMDHENMFWYRQDPGLGLRLIYFSYDVKMKEKGDIPEGYSVSREKKERFSLILESASTNQTSMYLCASSPLTRSGELFFGEGSRLTVL.

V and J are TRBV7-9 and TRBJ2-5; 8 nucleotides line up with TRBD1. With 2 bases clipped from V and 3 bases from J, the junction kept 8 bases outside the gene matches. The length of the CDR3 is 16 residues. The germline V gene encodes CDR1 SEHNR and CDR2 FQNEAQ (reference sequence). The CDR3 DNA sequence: TGTGCCAGCAGCTTAAAACGGACAGGGTTGGAAGAGACCCAGTACTTC. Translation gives CASSLKRTGLEETQYF.

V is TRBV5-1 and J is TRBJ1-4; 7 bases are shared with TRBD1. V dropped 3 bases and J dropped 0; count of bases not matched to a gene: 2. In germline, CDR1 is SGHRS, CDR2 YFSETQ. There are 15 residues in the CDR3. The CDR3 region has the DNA TGCGCCAGCAGCTCGGGACAGTCAACTAATGAAAAACTGTTTTTT. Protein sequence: CASSSGQSTNEKLFF.

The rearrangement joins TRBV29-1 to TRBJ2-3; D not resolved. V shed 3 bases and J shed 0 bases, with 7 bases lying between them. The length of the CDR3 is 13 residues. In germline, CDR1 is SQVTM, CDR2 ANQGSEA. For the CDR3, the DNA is TGCAGCGTTGATCGCGAGAGCACAGATACGCAGTATTTT. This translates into CSVDRESTDTQYF.

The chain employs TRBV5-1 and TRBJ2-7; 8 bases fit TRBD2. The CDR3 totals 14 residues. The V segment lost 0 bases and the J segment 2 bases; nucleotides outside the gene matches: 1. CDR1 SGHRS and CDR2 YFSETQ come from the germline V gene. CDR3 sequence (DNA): TGCGCCAGCAGCTTGGCAGCGGGGGCCTACGAGCAGTACTTC. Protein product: CASSLAAGAYEQYF.

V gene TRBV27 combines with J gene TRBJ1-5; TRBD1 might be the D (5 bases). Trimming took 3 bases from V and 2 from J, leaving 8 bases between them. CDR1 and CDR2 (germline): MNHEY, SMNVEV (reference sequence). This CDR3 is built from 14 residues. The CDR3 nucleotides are TGTGCCAGCAGTTTTGGGGCAGGCAATCAGCCCCAGCATTTT. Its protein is CASSFGAGNQPQHF.

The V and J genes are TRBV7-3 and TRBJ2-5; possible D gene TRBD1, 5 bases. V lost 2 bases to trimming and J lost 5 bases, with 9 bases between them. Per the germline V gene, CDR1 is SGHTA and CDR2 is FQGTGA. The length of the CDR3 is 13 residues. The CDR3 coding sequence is TGTGCCAGCAGCTTAGGCAGGGCGGAGACCCAGTACTTC. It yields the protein CASSLGRAETQYF. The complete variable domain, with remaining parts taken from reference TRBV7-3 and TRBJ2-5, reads GAGVSQTPSNKVTEKGKYVELRCDPISGHTALYWYRQSLGQGPEFLIYFQGTGAADDSGLPNDRFFAVRPEGSVSTLKIQRTERGDSAVYLCASSLGRAETQYFGPGTRLLVL.